This TCR beta chain was recovered during a study of blood T cell repertoires in COVID-19. TCRdb keeps only in-frame clones here, not all; method: immunoSEQ multiplex PCR. The table records 86,000 or so clones, roughly 96% of them present only once. The sequence came from a human donor with active COVID-19. The donor label of this sample is uncertain. Sequencing input: peripheral blood.

This CDR3 reads CASSARTGGLTDTQYF. In DNA, the CDR3 is TGTGCCAGTAGTGCCCGGACAGGGGGCCTCACAGATACGCAGTATTTT. The chain carries TRBV19 and TRBJ2-3, with TRBD1 matching 11 bases. The CDR3 covers 16 residues. The V segment lost 5 bases and the J segment 2 bases; nucleotides outside the gene matches: 6. The germline V gene has CDR1 LNHDA and CDR2 SQIVND (reference sequence).